The 23 T cell receptor beta chains reported below all come from one sample, sequenced in a study of shared clonotypes between healthy human individuals. Using immunoSEQ multiplex PCR, the repertoire was profiled, and TCRdb retains in-frame clones only, with some absent. The sample records 2 million or so clones, roughly 95% being singletons. Naive CD8 cells lacked CD45RO, underwent positive selection for CCR7 and left out terminally differentiated effector memory CD45RA+ cells. The source material was naive CD8+ T cells sorted from blood. The receptor source for this set is a man younger than 35 in good health.

The chain couples TRBV7-2 to TRBJ2-7; 10 nucleotides line up with TRBD1. Per germline, CDR1 SGHTA and CDR2 FQGNSA. J lost 2 bases, V lost 0 bases, and 1 base had no gene match. The CDR3 covers 15 residues. CDR3 amino acids: CASSLAGTGAYEQYF. CDR3 sequence (DNA): TGTGCCAGCAGCTTAGCCGGGACAGGGGCCTACGAGCAGTACTTC. The full variable domain, rest sourced from reference TRBV7-2 and TRBJ2-7, is GAGVSQSPSNKVTEKGKDVELRCDPISGHTALYWYRQSLGQGLEFLIYFQGNSAPDKSGLPSDRFSAERTGGSVSTLTIQRTQQEDSAVYLCASSLAGTGAYEQYFGPGTRLTVT.

This chain connects TRBV7-3 to TRBJ2-1; D might be TRBD1 or TRBD2, each matching 5 bases. Germline V CDR1 and CDR2: SGHTA, FQGTGA. The V gene lost 5 bases and the J gene lost 10 bases, with 15 bases spanning the gap. The CDR3 sequence is 13 residues long. CDR3 loop: CASSRDGMGEQFF. CDR3 bases: TGTGCCAGCAGCCGGGACGGTATGGGGGAGCAGTTCTTC. Full variable domain (missing parts from reference TRBV7-3 and TRBJ2-1): GAGVSQTPSNKVTEKGKYVELRCDPISGHTALYWYRQSLGQGPEFLIYFQGTGAADDSGLPNDRFFAVRPEGSVSTLKIQRTERGDSAVYLCASSRDGMGEQFFGPGTRLTVL.

The rearrangement uses TRBV27 and TRBJ2-7, with 13 bases matching TRBD2. Germline values: CDR1 MNHEY, CDR2 SMNVEV (reference sequence). Trimming at V came to 5 bases and at J to 4 bases, leaving 5 bases not matched to a gene. This CDR3 is 15 amino acids long. This CDR3 is CASSAGLAGVYEQYF. CDR3 bases: TGTGCCAGCAGTGCAGGACTAGCGGGAGTATACGAGCAGTACTTC.

This chain connects TRBV19 to TRBJ2-7; possibly TRBD2 for D (5 bases). V was clipped by 1 base and J by 1 base, with 11 bases between them. This CDR3 region has 15 residues. Germline CDR1 and CDR2: LNHDA and SQIVND (reference sequence). CDR3: CASSIAGEGSYEQYF. The CDR3 coding sequence is TGTGCCAGTAGTATAGCCGGGGAAGGGTCCTACGAGCAGTACTTC.

The CDR3 region is CASSLTAEVADTQYF. CDR3 in DNA: TGTGCCAGCAGTTTAACGGCGGAAGTTGCGGATACGCAGTATTTT. The V call is TRBV27, the J call TRBJ2-3; D unclear. CDR1 MNHEY and CDR2 SMNVEV come from the germline V gene (reference sequence). CDR3 length equals 15 residues. The germline V and J ends were trimmed by 2 bases and 6 bases, with 15 bases remaining between them.

This clone has a single count. This rearrangement joins TRBV25-1 to TRBJ2-7; 8 nucleotides align to TRBD1. Per germline, CDR1 MGHDK and CDR2 SYGVNS. After removal of 6 bases from V and 2 bases from J, the junction contained 3 bases not matched to a gene. The CDR3 loop spans 13 amino acids. The chain's CDR3 is CASSTGGAYEQYF. As DNA, the CDR3 is TGTGCCAGCAGCACAGGGGGTGCCTACGAGCAGTACTTC.

This clone occurred a few times. The sample carries other DNA sequences with the same CDR3. V and J are TRBV9 and TRBJ2-7; maybe TRBD1 (5 bases). The length of the CDR3 is 14 residues. The V end lost 2 bases, the J end lost 1 base, and 10 bases lay between the germline ends. Germline V CDR1 and CDR2: SGDLS, YYNGEE. CDR3 sequence (DNA): TGTGCCAGCAGCGTGGGTGACAGATCCTACGAGCAGTACTTC. Its translation is CASSVGDRSYEQYF.

This clone was counted once. The chain employs TRBV7-3 and TRBJ2-1; 9 positions agree with TRBD1. Per germline, CDR1 SGHTA and CDR2 FQGTGA. The CDR3 is made up of 18 amino acids. The V gene end was trimmed by 0 bases and the J gene end by 9 bases; junction bases not matched to a gene: 15. CDR3: CASSLTPPRDRVKGEQFF. In DNA, the CDR3 is TGTGCCAGCAGCTTAACCCCACCCCGGGACAGGGTTAAGGGTGAGCAGTTCTTC.

This chain joins TRBV6-6 and TRBJ1-1, with TRBD1 identical over 9 bases. J lost 1 base, V lost 2 bases, and 2 bases had no gene match. Per germline, CDR1 MNHNY and CDR2 SVGAGI (reference sequence). CDR3 length equals 15 residues. The CDR3 region has the DNA TGTGCCAGCAGTTACATGGGACAGGGGAACACTGAAGCTTTCTTT. Translation gives CASSYMGQGNTEAFF.

V is TRBV4-3 and J is TRBJ2-2, with 8 bases matching TRBD2. The V gene's germline CDR1 is LGHNA and CDR2 YSLEER. V lost 0 bases and J lost 6; bases outside the gene matches: 3. This CDR3 has 15 residues. CDR3 DNA sequence: TGCGCCAGCAGCCAAGAAGACGGGGGGGCCGGGGAGCTGTTTTTT. The encoded protein is CASSQEDGGAGELFF.

This chain connects TRBV30 to TRBJ2-3; 9 bases agree with TRBD2. The CDR3 runs to 14 residues. J lost 2 bases, V lost 4 bases, and 4 bases had no gene match. The germline V gene has CDR1 GTSNPN and CDR2 SVGIG (reference sequence). Here the CDR3 DNA reads TGTGCCTGGACTCTAGCGGGACCCACAGATACGCAGTATTTT. This gives the protein CAWTLAGPTDTQYF.

This clone has more than one count but fewer than ten. The chain joins TRBV6-1 to TRBJ1-6; 8 bases agree with TRBD1. The germline V gene encodes CDR1 MNHNS and CDR2 SASEGT. This CDR3 comprises 14 residues. V was clipped by 7 bases and J by 6 bases; unmatched bases: 5. The DNA for the CDR3 is TGTGCCAGCAAGGTGACAGGGGCTAATTCACCCCTCCACTTT. It yields the protein CASKVTGANSPLHF.

The chain employs TRBV30 and TRBJ1-1; no definite D call. Trimming took 3 bases from V and 5 from J, leaving 4 bases between them. CDR1 and CDR2 (germline): GTSNPN, SVGIG (reference sequence). This CDR3 comprises 10 residues. In DNA form, the CDR3 reads TGTGCCTGGAGCCTAACTGAAGCTTTCTTT. This codes for CAWSLTEAFF.

The gene calls are TRBV7-9 and TRBJ2-5; D possibly corresponds to TRBD1 (7 bases). The CDR3 runs 15 residues. Deletions cut 4 bases from V and 5 bases from J, with 17 bases between. CDR1 is SEHNR and CDR2 is FQNEAQ in the germline V gene (reference sequence). The CDR3 here is CASSSTDRAGETQYF. The CDR3 nucleotides read TGTGCCAGCAGCTCCACAGACAGGGCGGGGGAGACCCAGTACTTC.

This clone has only one observation. J is TRBJ2-3 and V is TRBV19, with TRBD2 identical over 7 bases. J lost 7 bases, V lost 5 bases, and 6 bases had no gene match. The CDR3 is 13 residues long. Germline V gene lookup returns CDR1 LNHDA and CDR2 SQIVND (reference sequence). CDR3 nucleotides: TGTGCCAGTAGTGGCGGGGGATGGAATACGCAGTATTTT. Translated: CASSGGGWNTQYF.

This clone appeared a single time. This same CDR3 is encoded by further DNA sequences in the sample. The chain joins TRBV4-3 to TRBJ2-7; no definite D call. The length of the CDR3 is 14 residues. V was clipped by 1 base and J by 0 bases, with 7 bases between them. Germline CDR1 is LGHNA and CDR2 is YSLEER. In DNA, the CDR3 is TGCGCCAGCAGCCAAGTTCGTAGCTCCTACGAGCAGTACTTC. It yields the protein CASSQVRSSYEQYF.

V gene TRBV28 combines with J gene TRBJ1-4; weak D call: TRBD1 (6 bases). CDR3 length: 20 amino acids. Trimming left V 6 bases short and J 6 bases short, with 32 bases between. The germline gives CDR1 MDHEN, CDR2 SYDVKM. CDR3 coding DNA: TGTGCCAGCAGCACCCCCCTAGGGGGGCTGCGGGGGTGGGGACATGAAAAACTGTTTTTT. Amino acids: CASSTPLGGLRGWGHEKLFF.

This rearrangement joins TRBV6-6 to TRBJ2-7; D unresolved. The CDR3 is 15 amino acids. The germline gives CDR1 MNHNY, CDR2 SVGAGI (reference sequence). The germline V and J ends were trimmed by 0 bases and 6 bases, with 15 bases remaining between them. The CDR3 loop reads CASSYSAPEWAEQYF. The DNA of the CDR3 is TGTGCCAGCAGTTACTCGGCCCCGGAGTGGGCCGAGCAGTACTTC.

This chain connects TRBV7-9 to TRBJ2-7; D possibly corresponds to TRBD1 (6 bases). Germline CDR1 is SEHNR and CDR2 is FQNEAQ (reference sequence). This CDR3 has 13 residues. V was shortened by 5 bases and J by 4 bases, with 12 bases between the two germline ends. CDR3 loop: CASSVDSNYEQYF. The CDR3 coding sequence is TGTGCCAGCAGCGTGGACAGCAATTACGAGCAGTACTTC.

This chain joins TRBV11-2 and TRBJ1-1; maybe TRBD1 (5 bases). CDR1 is SGHAT and CDR2 is FQNNGV in the germline V gene. The CDR3 has 14 residues. Trimming cost V 6 bases and J 1 base, with 12 bases left between them. The CDR3 DNA reads as TGTGCCAGCAGTCCAGTCGGGGGGAACACTGAAGCTTTCTTT. This codes for CASSPVGGNTEAFF.

The V gene is TRBV7-6, the J gene TRBJ2-1; D is ambiguous. The V gene's germline CDR1 is SGHVS and CDR2 FNYEAQ. CDR3 length: 15 residues. V was clipped by 5 bases and J by 0 bases, with 11 bases between them. As DNA, the CDR3 is TGTGCCAGCAGCCCCGACCAGAGCTCCTACAATGAGCAGTTCTTC. It is translated as CASSPDQSSYNEQFF.

Of note for this clone: The same CDR3 can be traced to other DNA sequences in this sample. The J gene is TRBJ1-2, the V gene TRBV5-1; TRBD1 agrees at 10 bases. The CDR3 sequence is 14 residues long. Germline trimming cut 2 bases from V and 3 bases from J; bases unmatched to any gene: 1. Germline CDR1 and CDR2: SGHRS and YFSETQ. Here the CDR3 reads CASSLGQGDYGYTF. In DNA form, the CDR3 reads TGCGCCAGCAGCTTAGGACAGGGGGACTATGGCTACACCTTC.

This chain joins TRBV4-3 and TRBJ2-7; 9 bases fit TRBD1. CDR3 length equals 15 residues. CDR1 is LGHNA, CDR2 YSLEER, per germline. Trimming took 3 bases from V and 2 from J; bases not matched to a gene: 5. CDR3 protein: CASSQDRGSAYEQYF. CDR3 bases: TGCGCCAGCAGCCAGGACAGGGGATCGGCCTACGAGCAGTACTTC.